Listed here are 20 T cell receptor beta chains from one sample, sequenced in a study of blood T cell repertoires in COVID-19 (TCRdb year 2020). The library was obtained by the immunoSEQ multiplex PCR assay. Sourced from immuneACCESS, this table was stored by TCRdb with only in-frame sequences that have V and J called. A share of the clones is absent; for the studies checked, an unresolved V gene accounts for under half, and the remainder has no known explanation. This sample has a few hundred thousand clones in its table, and 70% to 90% of those were observed once. The top ten clonotypes cover around 5.1% of the sample. The specimen was peripheral blood. These receptors were obtained from a woman aged 55-75 years with COVID-19, enrolled during active disease.

The chain links TRBV29-1 to TRBJ1-1, with 10 bases matching TRBD1. The trim removed 7 bases at V and 3 bases at J, leaving 5 bases unmatched. This CDR3 is 13 amino acids long. Germline V gene lookup returns CDR1 SQVTM and CDR2 ANQGSEA. Here the CDR3 DNA reads TGCAGCGCCCGACAGGGGGCGCACACTGAAGCTTTCTTT. It codes for CSARQGAHTEAFF.

The chain employs TRBV5-6 and TRBJ2-3; 9 nucleotides align to TRBD2. The CDR3 consists of 14 residues. Germline V gene data show CDR1 as SGHDT and CDR2 as YYEEEE. With V trimmed by 4 bases and J by 2 bases, 2 bases remained unmatched. The chain's CDR3 is CASSGLATTDTQYF. CDR3 DNA sequence: TGTGCCAGCAGCGGACTAGCGACCACAGATACGCAGTATTTT.

The V and J genes are TRBV6-5 and TRBJ2-3; 9 bases are shared with TRBD1. V dropped 6 bases and J dropped 2; count of bases not matched to a gene: 6. This CDR3 is built from 15 residues. The germline V gene has CDR1 MNHEY and CDR2 SVGAGI. This chain's CDR3 is CASSRDRELTDTQYF. CDR3 nucleotides: TGTGCCAGCAGCCGGGACAGGGAACTCACAGATACGCAGTATTTT.

The gene calls are TRBV10-1 and TRBJ2-3; D remains unclear. The CDR3 is 13 amino acids. Trimming took 0 bases from V and 1 from J, leaving 2 bases between them. Germline loops: CDR1 WNHNN, CDR2 SYGVQD (reference sequence). CDR3 nucleotides: TGCGCCAGCAGTGAGTCCGGCACAGATACGCAGTATTTT. This codes for CASSESGTDTQYF.

The chain combines TRBV11-3 with TRBJ2-7; possibly TRBD2 for D (6 bases). The germline gives CDR1 SGHNT, CDR2 YENEEA. This CDR3 spans 16 amino acids. The V and J ends lost 5 bases and 4 bases respectively, with 21 bases between them. CDR3 loop: CASSPGGVRGVYEQYF. The CDR3 coding sequence is TGTGCCAGCAGCCCCGGCGGGGTTCGCGGGGTATACGAGCAGTACTTC. Variable domain in full (rest from reference TRBV11-3 and TRBJ2-7): EAGVVQSPRYKIIEKKQPVAFWCNPISGHNTLYWYLQNLGQGPELLIRYENEEAVDDSQLPKDRFSAERLKGVDSTLKIQPAELGDSAVYLCASSPGGVRGVYEQYFGPGTRLTVT.

The sample holds one count of this clone. The V gene is TRBV29-1, the J gene TRBJ2-3, with 15 bases identical to TRBD2. Germline trimming cut 7 bases from V and 4 bases from J; bases unmatched to any gene: 9. The germline CDR1 and CDR2 sequences are SQVTM and ANQGSEA. CDR3 length equals 16 residues. CDR3 sequence (DNA): TGCAGCGCTGCCGGGACTAGCGGGAGGAAGGCAGATACGCAGTATTTT. Encoded protein: CSAAGTSGRKADTQYF.

The chain recombines TRBV30 with TRBJ2-3; D might be TRBD2 (5 bases). The CDR3 has 11 residues. Germline V CDR1 and CDR2: GTSNPN, SVGIG (reference sequence). Trimming took 8 bases from V and 5 from J, leaving 11 bases between them. The CDR3 region has the DNA TGTGCCGGAGGTGGGCGAGATACGCAGTATTTT. Amino acid sequence: CAGGGRDTQYF.

The gene calls are TRBV30 and TRBJ1-6; 10 bases match TRBD1. Losses at the gene ends were 3 bases for V and 12 bases for J; bases not matched to a gene: 5. The CDR3 is 13 residues long. CDR1 GTSNPN and CDR2 SVGIG come from the germline V gene (reference sequence). In DNA, the CDR3 is TGTGCCTGGAGAGGGACAGGGGCTTTACCCCTCCACTTT. Its translation is CAWRGTGALPLHF.

The chain links TRBV19 to TRBJ2-1; 7 positions agree with TRBD2. The ends lost 5 bases at V and 3 bases at J; junction bases unmatched: 13. CDR1 is LNHDA, CDR2 SQIVND, per germline (reference sequence). CDR3 length: 17 residues. CDR3 residues: CASSAREGGSDYNEQFF. In nucleotides, the CDR3 is TGTGCCAGTAGTGCCCGTGAGGGCGGGAGCGACTACAATGAGCAGTTCTTC.

The chain uses TRBV10-3 and TRBJ2-7; maybe TRBD1 (6 bases). CDR1 is ENHRY and CDR2 is SYGVKD in the germline V gene. This CDR3 has 15 residues. V was cut by 4 bases and J by 2 bases, with 15 bases left in between. As DNA, the CDR3 is TGTGCCATCAGTGGGACTTACAGGGCCGCCTACGAGCAGTACTTC. Residues: CAISGTYRAAYEQYF.

This chain links TRBV6-5 with TRBJ1-5; possibly TRBD1 for D (5 bases). V lost 6 bases, J lost 2 bases, and 11 bases lay in between. This CDR3 is 14 amino acids long. CDR1 MNHEY and CDR2 SVGAGI come from the germline V gene. The chain's CDR3 is CASRRDGRNQPQHF. The CDR3 DNA reads as TGTGCCAGCAGGCGGGACGGGCGCAATCAGCCCCAGCATTTT.

V is TRBV11-1 and J is TRBJ2-1; 7 nucleotides line up with TRBD1. Trimming at V came to 5 bases and at J to 7 bases, leaving 11 bases not matched to a gene. Germline values: CDR1 SGHAT, CDR2 FQDESV (reference sequence). This CDR3 contains 15 residues. The CDR3 loop reads CASSTYRGFGNEQFF. Here the CDR3 DNA reads TGTGCCAGCAGCACGTACAGGGGCTTTGGGAATGAGCAGTTCTTC.

The chain combines TRBV28 with TRBJ2-7; 11 bases align to TRBD1. The CDR3 is 14 residues long. Germline V gives CDR1 MDHEN, CDR2 SYDVKM. V gave up 6 bases and J gave up 7 bases; unmatched junction bases: 8. CDR3 bases: TGTGCCAGCAGGAGGACAGGGGGCGCTCCTGAGCAGTACTTC. It yields the protein CASRRTGGAPEQYF.

The J gene is TRBJ1-1, the V gene TRBV29-1; 7 positions agree with TRBD1. Per germline, CDR1 SQVTM and CDR2 ANQGSEA. V shed 4 bases, J shed 4 bases, and the junction held 6 bases outside the gene matches. The length of the CDR3 is 13 residues. CDR3 DNA sequence: TGCAGCGTTGGGTGGGCAGGGGGCACTGAAGCTTTCTTT. Its translation is CSVGWAGGTEAFF. The full variable domain, with the rest looked up from reference TRBV29-1 and TRBJ1-1, is SAVISQKPSRDICQRGTSLTIQCQVDSQVTMMFWYRQQPGQSLTLIATANQGSEATYESGFVIDKFPISRPNLTFSTLTVSNMSPEDSSIYLCSVGWAGGTEAFFGQGTRLTVV.

The chain recombines TRBV19 with TRBJ2-1; 10 positions agree with TRBD2. Germline V gene data show CDR1 as LNHDA and CDR2 as SQIVND (reference sequence). V gave up 4 bases and J gave up 9 bases; unmatched junction bases: 9. The CDR3 is 15 residues long. Here the CDR3 DNA reads TGTGCCAGTAGTACCAGGACTAGCGGAAGTTCTGAGCAGTTCTTC. It translates to CASSTRTSGSSEQFF. The full variable domain, in which reference TRBV19 and TRBJ2-1 provide the parts outside the CDR3, is DGGITQSPKYLFRKEGQNVTLSCEQNLNHDAMYWYRQDPGQGLRLIYYSQIVNDFQKGDIAEGYSVSREKKESFPLTVTSAQKNPTAFYLCASSTRTSGSSEQFFGPGTRLTVL.

V usage is TRBV29-1 and J usage is TRBJ2-3; 13 bases fit TRBD2. The germline V gene encodes CDR1 SQVTM and CDR2 ANQGSEA. With V trimmed by 5 bases and J by 3 bases, 5 bases remained unmatched. The CDR3 runs 15 residues. The CDR3 reads CSVQGLAGRTDTQYF. As DNA, the CDR3 is TGCAGCGTTCAGGGACTAGCGGGACGGACAGATACGCAGTATTTT.

V gene TRBV6-5 combines with J gene TRBJ2-2; 8 bases are shared with TRBD2. V trimming: 10 bases; J trimming: 4 bases; junction bases outside the gene matches: 8. The germline gives CDR1 MNHEY, CDR2 SVGAGI. This CDR3 contains 14 residues. In DNA, the CDR3 is TGTGCCACTCAACGGGGGGGCCCCACCGGGGAGCTGTTTTTT. It is translated as CATQRGGPTGELFF.

The J gene is TRBJ1-1, the V gene TRBV2, with 7 bases that match TRBD1. The V gene's germline CDR1 is SNHLY and CDR2 FYNNEI. V shed 7 bases, J shed 14 bases, and the junction held 22 bases outside the gene matches. The CDR3 covers 15 residues. Here the CDR3 reads CASKGGSGPWPSTFF. CDR3 coding DNA: TGTGCCAGCAAAGGGGGCTCAGGGCCCTGGCCCAGCACCTTCTTT.

This clone was seen ten or more times. The J gene is TRBJ2-6, the V gene TRBV9, with a weak D call TRBD1 (6 bases). The V end lost 0 bases, the J end lost 2 bases, and 9 bases lay between the germline ends. Per germline, CDR1 SGDLS and CDR2 YYNGEE. CDR3 length: 16 amino acids. DNA of the CDR3: TGTGCCAGCAGCGTAGGAAACAGGGCTGGGGCCAACGTCCTGACTTTC. It codes for CASSVGNRAGANVLTF.

The V and J genes are TRBV9 and TRBJ1-4; 7 nucleotides match TRBD1. The CDR3 loop spans 15 amino acids. Trimming at V came to 0 bases and at J to 4 bases, leaving 3 bases not matched to a gene. Germline values: CDR1 SGDLS, CDR2 YYNGEE. CDR3 protein: CASSVEGASNEKLFF. The CDR3 nucleotides read TGTGCCAGCAGCGTAGAGGGGGCGAGTAATGAAAAACTGTTTTTT.